The rows below give T cell receptor beta chains drawn from one sample of a study of technical replicates of blood from several donors. Measured with immunoSEQ multiplex PCR; TCRdb has only the in-frame clones, and not every one. The profile shows around 63,000 clones, 80% to 95% of them singletons. The sequenced material came from PBMCs. The receptor set was obtained from a human donor in good health. Some clones in this sample may be carry-over from other donors' samples. The CDR3 runs from the conserved cysteine through the conserved F or W. The D gene is left open where the match is weak. Clone size appears in some rows only: once, few, many, or a class for an expanded clone.

13 | TRBJ1-2 | TRBV4-3 | NA | NA | TGCGCCAGCAGCCAACCGGGGGTCGCTGGCTACACCTTC | CASSQPGVAGYTF
17 | TRBJ2-4 | TRBV19 | TRBD2 | NA | TGTGCCAGTAGTATTGGGACTAACAGCATAGCCAAAAACATTCAGTACTTC | CASSIGTNSIAKNIQYF
16 | TRBJ1-4 | TRBV6-6 | TRBD1 | NA | TGTGCCAGCAGTTACGCGACAGGGGGAATTCCGATAGAACTGTTTTTT | CASSYATGGIPIELFF
16 | TRBJ1-2 | TRBV4-3 | TRBD1 | NA | TGCGCCAGCAGCCCCCGGGACAGAGACGCGATTTATGGCTACACCTTC | CASSPRDRDAIYGYTF
13 | TRBJ1-5 | TRBV30 | NA | NA | TGTGCCTGGAGTGTCAAGGAGAATCAGCCCCAGCATTTT | CAWSVKENQPQHF
17 | TRBJ2-2 | TRBV4-1 | TRBD2 | NA | TGCGCCAGCAGCCAAGATCTGGCGGGGGTGGGTCCCGGGGAGCTGTTTTTT | CASSQDLAGVGPGELFF
14 | TRBJ2-3 | TRBV7-2 | TRBD2 | NA | TGTGCCAGCAGCCGCGGGGGGTCATGGGATACGCAGTATTTT | CASSRGGSWDTQYF
14 | TRBJ2-7 | TRBV18 | NA | NA | TGTGCCAGCTCACCAATGGAGGGGGCTCGCGAGCAGTACTTC | CASSPMEGAREQYF
14 | TRBJ1-2 | TRBV6-1 | TRBD1 | few | TGTGCCAGCAGTGAACTCGGGACAGGAGTGAGCTACACCTTC | CASSELGTGVSYTF
15 | TRBJ2-1 | TRBV4-3 | NA | NA | TGCGCCAGCAGCCAAGATATCCGAGACTACAATGAGCAGTTCTTC | CASSQDIRDYNEQFF
13 | TRBJ2-7 | TRBV28 | NA | NA | TGTGCCAGCAGGCATACGACAGCCTACGAGCAGTACTTC | CASRHTTAYEQYF
16 | TRBJ2-7 | TRBV4-1 | TRBD2 | NA | TGCGCCAGCAGCCGTTCGGGGACTAGCAGATCCTACGAGCAGTACTTC | CASSRSGTSRSYEQYF
15 | TRBJ1-1 | TRBV30 | TRBD1 | NA | TGTGCCTGGACTTTGGCGGGGACAGGGGGCACTGAAGCTTTCTTT | CAWTLAGTGGTEAFF
15 | TRBJ2-7 | TRBV7-9 | TRBD2 | NA | TGTGCAAGCACCCTAACTAGCGGGATCCGGTACGAGCAGTACTTC | CASTLTSGIRYEQYF
14 | TRBJ1-2 | TRBV10-3 | TRBD1 | NA | TGTGCCATTCAAGGGACAGGCTACGGGGGTGGCTACACCTTC | CAIQGTGYGGGYTF
17 | TRBJ2-7 | TRBV7-2 | TRBD2 | NA | TGTGCCAGCAGCGCGTACTCACTAGCGGGGGGGTCCTACGAGCAGTACTTC | CASSAYSLAGGSYEQYF
16 | TRBJ1-1 | TRBV12-5 | TRBD1 | NA | TGTGCTAGTGGTTTGGTACTTGGACAGGGATGGACTGAAGCTTTCTTT | CASGLVLGQGWTEAFF
13 | TRBJ1-2 | TRBV27 | NA | NA | TGTGCCAGCAGTTCCACTGAGCTCTATGGCTACACCTTC | CASSSTELYGYTF
16 | TRBJ2-3 | TRBV7-9 | NA | NA | TGTGCCAGCAGCTCAGGGACTGGGAAATTCGCAGATACGCAGTATTTT | CASSSGTGKFADTQYF
14 | TRBJ2-1 | TRBV6-5 | NA | NA | TGTGCCACCACTTCCCGACCGTCCGGGAATGAGCAGTTCTTC | CATTSRPSGNEQFF
15 | TRBJ2-5 | TRBV2 | TRBD2 | NA | TGTGCCAGCAGTGGACCCGGGACTAGCCAAGAGACCCAGTACTTC | CASSGPGTSQETQYF
16 | TRBJ2-3 | TRBV30 | TRBD2 | NA | TGTGCCTGGAGTGTAAGTGGGGGGGGAGCAACAGATACGCAGTATTTT | CAWSVSGGGATDTQYF
11 | TRBJ2-7 | TRBV20-1 | NA | NA | TGCAGTGCTTCTACAGGGTACGAGCAGTACTTC | CSASTGYEQYF
17 | TRBJ2-1 | TRBV6-1 | NA | NA | TGTGCCAGCAGTGCCTACCTCAGGGTTGGGGCTCTGAATGAGCAGTTCTTC | CASSAYLRVGALNEQFF
14 | TRBJ2-7 | TRBV5-1 | NA | NA | TGCGCCAGCAGCCAGGACAGCTCAGGCTACGAGCAGTACTTC | CASSQDSSGYEQYF
15 | TRBJ2-7 | TRBV6-1 | TRBD1 | NA | TGTGCCAGCAGTAGGGGCGACAGGGGGGTGGCCGAGCAGTACTTC | CASSRGDRGVAEQYF
13 | TRBJ1-1 | TRBV29-1 | NA | NA | TGCAGCGTCCGAGGGGGGGGGAACACTGAAGCTTTCTTT | CSVRGGGNTEAFF
17 | TRBJ2-2 | TRBV5-4 | TRBD1 | NA | TGTGCCAGCAGCGAACCCGGGACAGGGGCGAGCACCGGGGAGCTGTTTTTT | CASSEPGTGASTGELFF
15 | TRBJ2-3 | TRBV5-1 | NA | NA | TGCGCCAGCAGCCCAGGCTTGGGTTCCGCAGATACGCAGTATTTT | CASSPGLGSADTQYF
13 | TRBJ2-1 | TRBV4-2 | NA | many | TGTGCCAGCAGCCTTGGCCCTCTCAATGAGCAGTTCTTC | CASSLGPLNEQFF
15 | TRBJ2-7 | TRBV4-3 | TRBD2 | NA | TGCGCCAGCAGCCAAGACTTTACTAGCGGCTACGAGCAGTACTTC | CASSQDFTSGYEQYF
14 | TRBJ1-1 | TRBV10-3 | TRBD1 | few | TGTGCCATCAAAGAAGGACAGGGCATCACTGAAGCTTTCTTT | CAIKEGQGITEAFF
13 | TRBJ1-4 | TRBV7-2 | NA | NA | TGTGCCAGCAGCTTTTCAACTGGTGGTAGTCTGTTTTTT | CASSFSTGGSLFF
13 | TRBJ1-4 | TRBV2 | TRBD1 | NA | TGTGCCAGCAGTGACGGCAGGGGGCGAAAACTGTTTTTT | CASSDGRGRKLFF
15 | TRBJ2-5 | TRBV4-3 | NA | NA | TGCGCCAGCAGCCAAGATTGGACATCTGGGGAGACCCAGTACTTC | CASSQDWTSGETQYF
16 | TRBJ2-7 | TRBV6-5 | NA | NA | TGTGCCAGCAGTTACTCAGGGGGGGCGACTACCTACGAGCAGTACTTC | CASSYSGGATTYEQYF
16 | TRBJ2-1 | TRBV13 | TRBD2 | NA | TGTGCCAGCAGCCCACCGGGACTAGCGGGAGTTGATGAGCAGTTCTTC | CASSPPGLAGVDEQFF
15 | TRBJ2-7 | TRBV7-9 | TRBD1 | NA | TGTGCCAGCAGCTTAACGGGACAGGTTTCCTACGAGCAGTACTTC | CASSLTGQVSYEQYF
17 | TRBJ2-7 | TRBV7-6 | NA | NA | TGTGCCAGCAGCCCATCAACAGGGGGGGGTATTGCCTACGAGCAGTACTTC | CASSPSTGGGIAYEQYF
16 | TRBJ2-5 | TRBV28 | TRBD2 | NA | TGTGCCAGCAGTTTTGGGCTAGCGGGACCCCAAGAGACCCAGTACTTC | CASSFGLAGPQETQYF
13 | TRBJ2-7 | TRBV6-5 | TRBD1 | NA | TGTGCCAGCAGTGCACAGGGGGGCTACGAGCAGTACTTC | CASSAQGGYEQYF
16 | TRBJ2-1 | TRBV7-2 | TRBD2 | NA | TGTGCCAGCAGCAAGGTCGGTCTAGCGGGGCGCAATGAGCAGTTCTTC | CASSKVGLAGRNEQFF
12 | TRBJ2-1 | TRBV6-5 | NA | NA | TGTGCCAGCAGTTACGCAGGCAATGAGCAGTTCTTC | CASSYAGNEQFF
17 | TRBJ2-3 | TRBV11-3 | TRBD1 | NA | TGTGCCAGCAGCGGACTAGAGGGACAGGGGGGCACAGATACGCAGTATTTT | CASSGLEGQGGTDTQYF
13 | TRBJ1-2 | TRBV2 | NA | NA | TGTGCCAGCAGTCCGGGAGCCAACTATGGCTACACCTTC | CASSPGANYGYTF
18 | TRBJ2-6 | TRBV4-1 | TRBD1 | NA | TGCGCCAGCAGCCAGGCGGACAGGGGGGGAGGTGGGGCCAACGTCCTGACTTTC | CASSQADRGGGGANVLTF
13 | TRBJ1-1 | TRBV29-1 | NA | NA | TGCACCGCGAGGGTGACAAGCCGGACTGAAGCTTTCTTT | CTARVTSRTEAFF
16 | TRBJ2-6 | TRBV7-2 | NA | NA | TGTGCCAGCAGCTCTGAAGGGGGAGCTGGGGCCAACGTCCTGACTTTC | CASSSEGGAGANVLTF
14 | TRBJ2-2 | TRBV4-3 | NA | NA | TGCGCCAGCAGCCAAGATTCGGTTTCCGGGGAGCTGTTTTTT | CASSQDSVSGELFF